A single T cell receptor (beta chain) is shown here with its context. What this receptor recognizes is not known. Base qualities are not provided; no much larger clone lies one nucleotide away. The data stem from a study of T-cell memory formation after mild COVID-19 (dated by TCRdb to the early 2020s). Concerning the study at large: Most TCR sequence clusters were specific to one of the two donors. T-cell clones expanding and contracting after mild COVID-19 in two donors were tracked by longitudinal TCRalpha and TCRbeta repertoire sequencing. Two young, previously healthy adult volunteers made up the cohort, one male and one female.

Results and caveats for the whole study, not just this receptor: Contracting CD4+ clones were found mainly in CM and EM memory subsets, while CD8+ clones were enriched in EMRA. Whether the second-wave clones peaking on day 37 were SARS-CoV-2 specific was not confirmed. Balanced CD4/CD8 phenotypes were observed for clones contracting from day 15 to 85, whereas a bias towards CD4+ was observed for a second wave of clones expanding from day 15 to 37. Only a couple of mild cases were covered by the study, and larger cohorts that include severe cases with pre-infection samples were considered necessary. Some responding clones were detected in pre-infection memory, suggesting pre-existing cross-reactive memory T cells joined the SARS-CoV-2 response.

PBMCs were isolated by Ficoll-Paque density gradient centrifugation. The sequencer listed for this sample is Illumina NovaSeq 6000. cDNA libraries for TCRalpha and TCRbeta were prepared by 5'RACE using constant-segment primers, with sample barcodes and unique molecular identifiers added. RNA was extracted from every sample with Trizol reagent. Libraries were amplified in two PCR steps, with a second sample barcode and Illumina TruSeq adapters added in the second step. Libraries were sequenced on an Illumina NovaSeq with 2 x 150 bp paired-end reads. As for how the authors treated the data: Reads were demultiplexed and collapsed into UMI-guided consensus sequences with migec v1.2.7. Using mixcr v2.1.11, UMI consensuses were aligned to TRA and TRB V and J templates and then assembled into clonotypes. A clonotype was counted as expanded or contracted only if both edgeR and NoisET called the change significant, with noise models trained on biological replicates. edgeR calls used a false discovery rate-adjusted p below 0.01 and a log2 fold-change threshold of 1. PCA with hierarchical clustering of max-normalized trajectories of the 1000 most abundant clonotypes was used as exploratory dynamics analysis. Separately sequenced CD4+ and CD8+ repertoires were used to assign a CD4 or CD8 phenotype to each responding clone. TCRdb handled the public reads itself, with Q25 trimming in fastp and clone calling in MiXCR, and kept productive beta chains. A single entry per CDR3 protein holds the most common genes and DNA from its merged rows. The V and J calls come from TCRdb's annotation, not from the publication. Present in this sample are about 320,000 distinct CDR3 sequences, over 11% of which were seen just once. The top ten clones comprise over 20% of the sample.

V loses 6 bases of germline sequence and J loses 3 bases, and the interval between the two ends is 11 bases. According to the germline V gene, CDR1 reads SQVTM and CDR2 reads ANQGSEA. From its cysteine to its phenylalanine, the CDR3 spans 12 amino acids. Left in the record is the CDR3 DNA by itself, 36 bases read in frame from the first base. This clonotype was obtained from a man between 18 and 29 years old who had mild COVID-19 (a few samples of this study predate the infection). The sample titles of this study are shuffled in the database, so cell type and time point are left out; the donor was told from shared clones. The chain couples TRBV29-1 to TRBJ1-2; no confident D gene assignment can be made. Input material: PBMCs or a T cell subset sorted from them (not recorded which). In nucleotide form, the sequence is TGCAGCGTCGGAGCGGGGTACTATGGCTACACCTTC. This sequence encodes CSVGAGYYGYTF.